This T cell receptor beta chain was sequenced in a study of control samples from healthy donors and cancer patients. The CDR3 is made up of 15 amino acids. From germline, CDR1 is SEHNR and CDR2 FQNEAQ (reference sequence). V was trimmed by 10 bases and J by 0 bases, leaving 19 bases between them. Profiling relied on immunoSEQ multiplex PCR, and the TCRdb table lists in-frame clones only, not all of them. The table has 400,000 to 450,000 clones, about 93% seen once. The specimen sequenced was PBMCs. This chain uses TRBV7-9 with TRBJ2-7; either TRBD1 or TRBD2 may fit D (6 bases each). The sequence came from a man aged 35-49 years with head and neck cancer. The chain's CDR3 is CATGGVGGSSYEQYF. CDR3 nucleotides: TGTGCCACCGGGGGCGTTGGGGGTAGCTCCTACGAGCAGTACTTC.